This TCR beta chain was sequenced in a study of T cells in localized non-small cell lung cancer. Only in-frame clones appear in the TCRdb table, and some are missing; sequencing was by immunoSEQ multiplex PCR. Among 130,000 or so clones, 89% were seen once, and the ten largest hold 1.7%. Germline CDR1 SNHLY, CDR2 FYNNEI. Trimming cost V 6 bases and J 0 bases, with 12 bases left between them. This CDR3 spans 15 amino acids. Points on this clone: As yet, its antigen is unknown.

Notes on the study in general: Longer overall survival was associated with a higher density of T cells in the blood. Multi-region tumor sequencing was not done, so intratumor heterogeneity could not be excluded.

Here the sequenced sample was peripheral blood, taken before any cancer treatment. The chain carries TRBV2 and TRBJ1-5, with D unclear. The sequence derives from a female donor older than 55 with stage I lung adenocarcinoma. The CDR3 nucleotides read TGTGCCAGCAGCCTCGGGGAGGCTAGCAATCAGCCCCAGCATTTT. Amino acid sequence: CASSLGEASNQPQHF. The complete variable domain, with remaining parts taken from reference TRBV2 and TRBJ1-5, reads EPEVTQTPSHQVTQMGQEVILRCVPISNHLYFYWYRQILGQKVEFLVSFYNNEISEKSEIFDDQFSVERPDGSNFTLKIRSTKLEDSAMYFCASSLGEASNQPQHFGDGTRLSIL.